These 17 T cell receptor beta chains originate from one sample sequenced in a study of PD-1 blockade in classical Hodgkin lymphoma. All patients experienced relapse after autologous stem cell transplantation, and brentuximab vedotin exposure was variable. Only in-frame clones appear in the TCRdb table, and some are missing; sequencing was by immunoSEQ multiplex PCR. Of roughly 150,000 clones listed, approximately 81% are singletons. The sequencing here drew on peripheral blood mononuclear cells (PBMCs), taken before the second cycle of nivolumab. The receptor set was obtained from a human donor with classical Hodgkin lymphoma.

This sequence joins TRBV6-1 and TRBJ2-7, with TRBD1 matching over 9 bases. This CDR3 region has 13 residues. V lost 11 bases to trimming and J lost 2 bases; unmatched junction nucleotides: 7. Germline loops: CDR1 MNHNS, CDR2 SASEGT. CDR3 loop: CAGGQGPTYEQYF. In nucleotides, the CDR3 is TGTGCCGGAGGACAGGGGCCGACCTACGAGCAGTACTTC.

The chain recombines TRBV6-4 with TRBJ2-2; the D is unclear. Germline lookup yields CDR1 MRHNA and CDR2 SNTAGT. Trimming took 4 bases from V and 3 from J, leaving 6 bases between them. This CDR3 is built from 13 residues. The CDR3 region has the DNA TGTGCCAGCAGTGCCCAGTACACCGGGGAGCTGTTTTTT. Translating it yields CASSAQYTGELFF.

The chain employs TRBV5-5 and TRBJ1-1; D is uncertain. The germline V and J ends were trimmed by 2 bases and 1 base, with 9 bases remaining between them. From germline, CDR1 is SGHKS and CDR2 YYEKEE (reference sequence). This CDR3 contains 14 residues. CDR3 amino acids: CASSFSVWNTEAFF. DNA of the CDR3: TGTGCCAGCAGCTTTTCAGTGTGGAACACTGAAGCTTTCTTT.

The chain links TRBV12-5 to TRBJ2-7; 8 bases are shared with TRBD1. J was trimmed by 6 bases and V by 2 bases; bases with no gene match: 12. The CDR3 loop spans 16 amino acids. The germline gives CDR1 LGHNT, CDR2 FRNRAP. CDR3 sequence: CASGLFPGTGSGEQYF. The CDR3 bases are TGTGCTAGTGGTTTGTTTCCCGGGACAGGATCGGGCGAGCAGTACTTC.

This clone was observed a handful of times. This chain uses TRBV19 with TRBJ1-2, with D unclear. This CDR3 has 15 amino acids. The V gene's germline CDR1 is LNHDA and CDR2 SQIVND (reference sequence). V dropped 1 base and J dropped 4 bases, with 13 bases sitting between them. The CDR3 coding sequence is TGTGCCAGTAGTATAGCCGATCTAACCCCCTATGGCTACACCTTC. This encodes CASSIADLTPYGYTF. Full variable domain (remainder filled in from reference TRBV19 and TRBJ1-2): DGGITQSPKYLFRKEGQNVTLSCEQNLNHDAMYWYRQDPGQGLRLIYYSQIVNDFQKGDIAEGYSVSREKKESFPLTVTSAQKNPTAFYLCASSIADLTPYGYTFGSGTRLTVV.

The chain is built from TRBV10-3 and TRBJ2-2; 9 nucleotides line up with TRBD1. This CDR3 is 16 amino acids long. The V gene end was trimmed by 6 bases and the J gene end by 6 bases; junction bases not matched to a gene: 11. Germline CDR1 is ENHRY and CDR2 is SYGVKD. The CDR3 DNA sequence: TGTGCCATCAGCGAAGGTGGACAGGGGAGTCCCGGGGAGCTGTTTTTT. Encoded protein: CAISEGGQGSPGELFF.

This clone was found a few times. The chain links TRBV18 to TRBJ1-4; a weak D match, TRBD1 (5 bases). The CDR3 has 18 residues. Germline loops: CDR1 KGHSH, CDR2 LQKENI. The V end lost 3 bases, the J end lost 2 bases, and 19 bases lay between the germline ends. The CDR3 DNA reads as TGTGCCAGCTCACCGTTCAGGACGGGGCGGAGTACTAATGAAAAACTGTTTTTT. Protein product: CASSPFRTGRSTNEKLFF.

CDR3 in DNA: TGTGCCAGCAGCTTAGGACAGGGGACCTACGAGCAGTACTTC. This encodes CASSLGQGTYEQYF. J is TRBJ2-5 and V is TRBV7-3; 9 nucleotides match TRBD1. The J call is uncertain, as TRBJ2-7 better fits the DNA end. CDR1 is SGHTA and CDR2 is FQGTGA in the germline V gene. This CDR3 is built from 14 residues.

The chain uses TRBV6-5 and TRBJ2-5; TRBD1 matches 7 bases. Germline-derived CDR1 and CDR2 are MNHEY and SVGAGI. Unmatched junction bases numbered 12, after V lost 6 bases and J lost 5 bases. The CDR3 runs 15 residues. CDR3: CASRAYRGSWETQYF. DNA of the CDR3: TGTGCCAGCAGAGCTTACAGGGGATCGTGGGAGACCCAGTACTTC.

The J gene is TRBJ1-1, the V gene TRBV29-1, with no clear D. Germline V gene data show CDR1 as SQVTM and CDR2 as ANQGSEA. Deletions cut 5 bases from V and 1 base from J, with 5 bases between. This CDR3 has 11 residues. CDR3 DNA sequence: TGCAGCGTTCAGCGGAACACTGAAGCTTTCTTT. It codes for CSVQRNTEAFF.

The J gene is TRBJ2-7, the V gene TRBV19, with TRBD1 matching over 9 bases. CDR1 is LNHDA, CDR2 SQIVND, per germline (reference sequence). The CDR3 sequence is 19 residues long. V was clipped by 4 bases and J by 2 bases; unmatched bases: 18. CDR3 in amino acids: CASSTTSFQPGQGPYEQYF. The CDR3 DNA reads TGTGCCAGTAGTACAACTTCCTTTCAACCGGGACAGGGTCCCTACGAGCAGTACTTC.

The chain links TRBV5-1 to TRBJ2-3; possibly TRBD2 for D (6 bases). V lost 7 bases and J lost 0, with 15 bases in between. Germline loops: CDR1 SGHRS, CDR2 YFSETQ. The CDR3 length is 15 residues. The CDR3 region is CASGRLATSTDTQYF. The CDR3 DNA is TGCGCCAGCGGTCGGCTAGCGACTAGCACAGATACGCAGTATTTT.

The chain links TRBV2 to TRBJ1-1; D not resolved. From germline, CDR1 is SNHLY and CDR2 FYNNEI. V shed 1 base and J shed 1 base, with 4 bases lying between them. The CDR3 runs 13 residues. The CDR3 DNA follows: TGTGCCAGCAGTGAAGAAAGGAACACTGAAGCTTTCTTT. Residues: CASSEERNTEAFF.

The table lists this clone with a few counts. The chain couples TRBV10-3 to TRBJ2-1; D may be TRBD2 (6 bases). Trimming left V 4 bases short and J 1 base short, with 8 bases between. CDR1 ENHRY and CDR2 SYGVKD come from the germline V gene. The CDR3 is made up of 14 amino acids. The CDR3 region is CAISGSGSYNEQFF. DNA of the CDR3: TGTGCCATCAGTGGTAGCGGATCCTACAATGAGCAGTTCTTC.

The chain carries TRBV19 and TRBJ2-5; 15 bases are shared with TRBD2. The V gene's germline CDR1 is LNHDA and CDR2 SQIVND (reference sequence). The CDR3 covers 17 residues. After removal of 5 bases from V and 3 bases from J, the junction contained 7 bases not matched to a gene. CDR3 loop: CASSWTSGGAREETQYF. The CDR3 DNA sequence: TGTGCCAGTAGTTGGACTAGCGGGGGGGCTAGAGAAGAGACCCAGTACTTC.

The chain is built from TRBV9 and TRBJ2-2; D is unresolved. This CDR3 contains 16 residues. Trimming cost V 0 bases and J 4 bases, with 13 bases left between them. Germline V gene lookup returns CDR1 SGDLS and CDR2 YYNGEE. CDR3 residues: CASSVGSISGTGELFF. As DNA, the CDR3 is TGTGCCAGCAGCGTAGGGTCCATCTCTGGCACCGGGGAGCTGTTTTTT.

The chain employs TRBV6-5 and TRBJ2-3; D is possibly TRBD1 (6 bases). In germline, CDR1 is MNHEY, CDR2 SVGAGI. The CDR3 loop spans 14 amino acids. V was cut by 6 bases and J by 0 bases, with 10 bases left in between. The CDR3 region has the DNA TGTGCCAGCAGGGACAGCCCTAGCACAGATACGCAGTATTTT. It yields the protein CASRDSPSTDTQYF.